The rows below give T cell receptor beta chains drawn from one sample of a study of beta chain features in type 1 diabetes. Repertoires were generated with immunoSEQ multiplex PCR, while TCRdb's copy carries only in-frame clones and drops some. The table has tens of thousands of clones, 65% to 80% seen once; the top ten hold about 1.6%. Material: Tregs from blood. These TCRs come from a man aged 25 to 45 with type 1 diabetes. Some clones in this sample may be carry-over from other donors' samples. Both conserved end residues are part of each CDR3. D genes are given only for firm matches. Clone size is given for some rows only: seen once, a few or many times, or a class if the clone is expanded.

V: TRBV11-2
J: TRBJ2-3
size: .
D: TRBD2
CDR3: CASSQGLAGGTDTQYF
DNA: TGTGCCAGCAGCCAAGGACTAGCGGGGGGCACAGATACGCAGTATTTT

V: TRBV10-3
J: TRBJ1-5
size: .
D: .
CDR3: CAISEAGGNQPQHF
DNA: TGTGCCATCAGTGAGGCGGGTGGCAATCAGCCCCAGCATTTT

V: TRBV28
J: TRBJ1-2
size: .
D: .
CDR3: CASVTGGSRNYGYTF
DNA: TGTGCCAGCGTCACGGGGGGCAGTAGGAACTATGGCTACACCTTC

V: TRBV27
J: TRBJ2-1
size: .
D: TRBD2
CDR3: CASSWGGPGTQQFF
DNA: TGTGCCAGCAGTTGGGGGGGTCCCGGGACTCAGCAGTTCTTC

V: TRBV5-1
J: TRBJ1-6
size: few
D: TRBD1
CDR3: CASSLVPGDRGNSPLHF
DNA: TGCGCCAGCAGCTTGGTACCCGGGGACAGGGGGAATTCACCCCTCCACTTT

V: TRBV30
J: TRBJ2-7
size: .
D: .
CDR3: CAWSVGSGIYYEQYF
DNA: TGTGCCTGGAGTGTAGGGAGTGGAATATACTACGAGCAGTACTTC

V: TRBV30
J: TRBJ2-7
size: .
D: .
CDR3: CACSQGSEQYF
DNA: TGTGCCTGTTCTCAGGGAAGCGAGCAGTACTTC

V: TRBV5-4
J: TRBJ1-1
size: .
D: TRBD1
CDR3: CASSFDRGRTRVTEAFF
DNA: TGTGCCAGCAGCTTCGACAGGGGAAGGACCCGGGTCACTGAAGCTTTCTTT

V: TRBV11-1
J: TRBJ1-4
size: .
D: .
CDR3: CASGRAGNEKLFF
DNA: TGTGCCAGCGGGCGTGCGGGGAATGAAAAACTGTTTTTT

V: TRBV19
J: TRBJ2-3
size: .
D: TRBD2
CDR3: CASSARLAGQRDTQYF
DNA: TGTGCCAGTAGTGCAAGACTAGCGGGGCAACGGGATACGCAGTATTTT

V: TRBV2
J: TRBJ2-1
size: .
D: TRBD2
CDR3: CASTPSGGYNEQFF
DNA: TGTGCCAGCACCCCCAGCGGGGGTTACAATGAGCAGTTCTTC

V: TRBV5-1
J: TRBJ1-2
size: .
D: .
CDR3: CASSLTAGADYGYTF
DNA: TGCGCCAGCAGTCTCACGGCAGGGGCCGACTATGGCTACACCTTC

V: TRBV28
J: TRBJ2-7
size: .
D: .
CDR3: CASSRTQHYEQYF
DNA: TGTGCCAGCAGTCGTACACAGCACTACGAGCAGTACTTC

V: TRBV4-2
J: TRBJ2-7
size: .
D: TRBD2
CDR3: CASSQGLVAGGLNYEQYF
DNA: TGTGCCAGCAGCCAAGGTTTAGTCGCGGGGGGGTTAAACTACGAGCAGTACTTC

V: TRBV7-2
J: TRBJ2-7
size: once
D: TRBD2
CDR3: CASSLEGTSAEQYF
DNA: TGTGCCAGCAGCTTAGAAGGGACTAGTGCCGAGCAGTACTTC

V: TRBV2
J: TRBJ2-3
size: .
D: .
CDR3: CASSKRGTDTQYF
DNA: TGTGCCAGCAGCAAGAGAGGCACAGATACGCAGTATTTT

V: TRBV18
J: TRBJ2-6
size: few
D: .
CDR3: CASSRFPQGPGANVLTF
DNA: TGTGCCAGCTCACGGTTCCCACAGGGACCCGGGGCCAACGTCCTGACTTTC

V: TRBV6-5
J: TRBJ2-7
size: .
D: TRBD1
CDR3: CATGQLRQYF
DNA: TGTGCCACGGGACAGTTGAGGCAGTACTTC

V: TRBV5-4
J: TRBJ2-5
size: .
D: TRBD2
CDR3: CASSSRGSGETQYF
DNA: TGTGCCAGCAGCTCGCGGGGGTCTGGAGAGACCCAGTACTTC

V: TRBV7-9
J: TRBJ2-7
size: .
D: TRBD2
CDR3: CASARAGSEQYF
DNA: TGTGCCAGCGCAAGAGCGGGGAGCGAGCAGTACTTC

V: TRBV5-1
J: TRBJ1-6
size: .
D: .
CDR3: CASREAFSYNSPLHF
DNA: TGCGCCAGCAGGGAGGCCTTCTCCTATAATTCACCCCTCCACTTT

V: TRBV2
J: TRBJ1-6
size: .
D: TRBD1
CDR3: CASRAGQGAPLHF
DNA: TGTGCCAGCAGAGCGGGACAGGGGGCACCCCTCCACTTT